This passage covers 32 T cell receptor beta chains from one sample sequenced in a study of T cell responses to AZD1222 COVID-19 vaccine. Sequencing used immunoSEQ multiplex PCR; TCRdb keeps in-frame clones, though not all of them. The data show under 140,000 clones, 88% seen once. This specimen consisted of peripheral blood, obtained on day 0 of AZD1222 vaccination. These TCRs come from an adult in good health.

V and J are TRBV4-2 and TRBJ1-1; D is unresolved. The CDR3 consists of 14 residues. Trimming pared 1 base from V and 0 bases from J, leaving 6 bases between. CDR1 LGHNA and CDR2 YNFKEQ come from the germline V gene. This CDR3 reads CASSQALLNTEAFF. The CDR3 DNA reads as TGTGCCAGCAGCCAAGCGCTGTTGAACACTGAAGCTTTCTTT.

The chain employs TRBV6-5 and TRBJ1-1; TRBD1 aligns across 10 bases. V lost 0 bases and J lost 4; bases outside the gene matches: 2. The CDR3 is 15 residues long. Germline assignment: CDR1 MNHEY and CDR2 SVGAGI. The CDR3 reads CASSYSGQGSTEAFF. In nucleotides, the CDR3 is TGTGCCAGCAGTTACTCGGGACAGGGGAGCACTGAAGCTTTCTTT.

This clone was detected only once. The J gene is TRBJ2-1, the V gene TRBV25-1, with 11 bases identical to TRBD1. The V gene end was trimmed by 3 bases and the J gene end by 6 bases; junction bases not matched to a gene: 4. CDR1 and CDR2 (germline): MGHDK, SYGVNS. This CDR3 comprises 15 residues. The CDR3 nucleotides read TGTGCCAGCAGTGAGGTGGACAGGGGGCTCAATGAGCAGTTCTTC. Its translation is CASSEVDRGLNEQFF.

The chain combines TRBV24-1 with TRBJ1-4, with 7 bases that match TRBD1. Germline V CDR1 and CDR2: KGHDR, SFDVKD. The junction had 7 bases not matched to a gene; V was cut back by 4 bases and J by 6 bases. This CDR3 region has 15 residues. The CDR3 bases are TGTGCCACCAGTGACCACACAGGGGCAGATGAAAAACTGTTTTTT. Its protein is CATSDHTGADEKLFF.

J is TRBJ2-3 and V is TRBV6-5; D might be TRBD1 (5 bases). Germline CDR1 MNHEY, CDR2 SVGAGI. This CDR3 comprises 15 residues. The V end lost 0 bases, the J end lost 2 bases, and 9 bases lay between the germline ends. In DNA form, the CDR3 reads TGTGCCAGCAGTTACTCGGGGCCTCTCACAGATACGCAGTATTTT. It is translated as CASSYSGPLTDTQYF.

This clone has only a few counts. CDR3 sequence (DNA): TGTGCCAGCAGTCCTTGGACAGGGGGCGATGGCTACACCTTC. Amino acids: CASSPWTGGDGYTF. The chain recombines TRBV2 with TRBJ1-2, with 11 bases aligning to TRBD1. CDR3 length equals 14 residues. V was pared by 5 bases and J by 6 bases, with 5 bases of the junction left unmatched. Germline V CDR1 and CDR2: SNHLY, FYNNEI.

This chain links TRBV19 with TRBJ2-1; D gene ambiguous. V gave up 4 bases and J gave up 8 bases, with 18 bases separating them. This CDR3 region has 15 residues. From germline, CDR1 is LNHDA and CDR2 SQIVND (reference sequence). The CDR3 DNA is TGTGCCAGTAGTACGGTGGGTCCCCCTTTCTATGAGCAGTTCTTC. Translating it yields CASSTVGPPFYEQFF.

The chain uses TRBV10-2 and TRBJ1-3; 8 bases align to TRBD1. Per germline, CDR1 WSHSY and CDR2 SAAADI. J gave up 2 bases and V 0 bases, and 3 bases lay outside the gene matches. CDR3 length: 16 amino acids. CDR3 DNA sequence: TGCGCCAGCAGTGAGTCGTCGACAGGGGCTGGAAACACCATATATTTT. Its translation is CASSESSTGAGNTIYF.

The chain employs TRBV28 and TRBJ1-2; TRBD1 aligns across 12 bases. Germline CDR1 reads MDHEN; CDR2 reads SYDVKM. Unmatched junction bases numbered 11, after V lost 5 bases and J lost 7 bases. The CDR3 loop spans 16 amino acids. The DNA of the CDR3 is TGTGCCAGCAGTCCCGGGACAGGGGGCGCATTAGGTGGCTACACCTTC. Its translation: CASSPGTGGALGGYTF.

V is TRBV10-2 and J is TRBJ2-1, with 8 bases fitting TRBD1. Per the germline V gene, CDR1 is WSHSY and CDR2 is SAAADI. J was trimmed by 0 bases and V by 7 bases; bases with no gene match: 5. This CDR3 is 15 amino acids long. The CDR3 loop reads CASNLGQGSYNEQFF. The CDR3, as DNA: TGCGCCAGCAACCTCGGACAGGGCTCCTACAATGAGCAGTTCTTC.

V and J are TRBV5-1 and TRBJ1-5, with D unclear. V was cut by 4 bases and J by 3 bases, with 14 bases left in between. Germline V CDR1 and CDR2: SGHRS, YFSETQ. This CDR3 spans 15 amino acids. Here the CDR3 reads CASSPSGGSNQPQHF. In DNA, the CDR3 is TGCGCCAGCAGCCCCTCGGGCGGGTCCAATCAGCCCCAGCATTTT.

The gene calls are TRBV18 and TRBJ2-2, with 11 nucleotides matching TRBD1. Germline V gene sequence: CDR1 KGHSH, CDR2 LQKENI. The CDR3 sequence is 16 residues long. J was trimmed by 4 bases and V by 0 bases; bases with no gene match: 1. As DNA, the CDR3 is TGTGCCAGCTCACCACCAGGGACAGGGGGCACCGGGGAGCTGTTTTTT. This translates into CASSPPGTGGTGELFF.

For the CDR3, the DNA is TGTGCCAGCAGCTTCCTTAGGGCGTTTGGGTACACCTTC. Its translation: CASSFLRAFGYTF. This chain links TRBV7-8 with TRBJ1-2, with no clear D. Germline values: CDR1 SGHVS, CDR2 FQNEAQ. The CDR3 covers 13 residues. The V end was cut by 3 bases, the J end by 11 bases, with 16 bases between.

The CDR3 loop reads CSAATGLGQPQHF. Here the CDR3 DNA reads TGCAGCGCCGCCACAGGGTTAGGTCAGCCCCAGCATTTT. The chain joins TRBV29-1 to TRBJ1-5, with a possible D match to TRBD1 (6 bases). Trimming took off 7 bases at V and 6 bases at J, with 16 bases between the two ends. Germline loops: CDR1 SQVTM, CDR2 ANQGSEA. This CDR3 region has 13 residues.

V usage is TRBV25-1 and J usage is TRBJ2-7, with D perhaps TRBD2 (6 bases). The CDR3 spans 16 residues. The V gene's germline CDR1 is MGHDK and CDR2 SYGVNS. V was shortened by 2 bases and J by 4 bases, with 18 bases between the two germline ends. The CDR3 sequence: CASSELALGVMYEQYF. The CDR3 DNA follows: TGTGCCAGCAGTGAACTAGCGCTCGGAGTGATGTACGAGCAGTACTTC.

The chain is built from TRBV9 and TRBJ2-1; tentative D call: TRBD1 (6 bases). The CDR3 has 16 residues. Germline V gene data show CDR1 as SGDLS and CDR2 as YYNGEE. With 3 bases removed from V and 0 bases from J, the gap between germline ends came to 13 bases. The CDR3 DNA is TGTGCCAGCAGCGAACGCGACAGGAGCTCCTACAATGAGCAGTTCTTC. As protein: CASSERDRSSYNEQFF.

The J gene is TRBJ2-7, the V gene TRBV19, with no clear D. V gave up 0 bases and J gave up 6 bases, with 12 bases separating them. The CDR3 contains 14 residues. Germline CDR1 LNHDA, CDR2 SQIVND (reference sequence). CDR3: CASSIDLSVGEQYF. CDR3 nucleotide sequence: TGTGCCAGTAGTATAGATCTGTCAGTAGGCGAGCAGTACTTC.

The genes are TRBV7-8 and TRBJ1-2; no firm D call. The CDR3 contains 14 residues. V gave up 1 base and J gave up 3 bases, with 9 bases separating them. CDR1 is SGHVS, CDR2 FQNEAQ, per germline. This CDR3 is CASSLEGMDYGYTF. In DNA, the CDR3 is TGTGCCAGCAGCTTAGAAGGGATGGACTATGGCTACACCTTC.

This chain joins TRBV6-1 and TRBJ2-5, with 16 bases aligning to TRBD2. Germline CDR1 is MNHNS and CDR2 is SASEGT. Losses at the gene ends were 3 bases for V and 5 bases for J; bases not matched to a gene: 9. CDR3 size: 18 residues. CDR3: CASSDTGLAGGLRETQYF. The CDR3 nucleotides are TGTGCCAGCAGTGACACGGGACTAGCGGGGGGGCTTAGGGAGACCCAGTACTTC.

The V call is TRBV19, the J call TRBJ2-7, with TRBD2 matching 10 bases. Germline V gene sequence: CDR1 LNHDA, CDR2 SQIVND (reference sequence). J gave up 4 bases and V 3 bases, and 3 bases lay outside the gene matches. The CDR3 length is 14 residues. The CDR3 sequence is CASSMGTSVYEQYF. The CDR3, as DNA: TGTGCCAGTAGTATGGGGACTAGCGTTTACGAGCAGTACTTC.

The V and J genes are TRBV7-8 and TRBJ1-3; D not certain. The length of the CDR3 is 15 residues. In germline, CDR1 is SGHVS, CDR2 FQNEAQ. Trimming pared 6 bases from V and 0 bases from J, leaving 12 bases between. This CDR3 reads CASRLGGHSGNTIYF. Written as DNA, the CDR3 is TGTGCCAGCAGACTTGGCGGGCACTCTGGAAACACCATATATTTT.

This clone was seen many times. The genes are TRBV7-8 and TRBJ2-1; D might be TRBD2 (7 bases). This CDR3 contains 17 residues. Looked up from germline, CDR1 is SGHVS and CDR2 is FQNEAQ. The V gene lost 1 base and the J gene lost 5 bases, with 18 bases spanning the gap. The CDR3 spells CASSLVGWRGTNNEQFF. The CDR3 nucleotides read TGTGCCAGCAGCTTAGTTGGATGGCGGGGGACAAACAATGAGCAGTTCTTC.

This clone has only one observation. The CDR3 loop reads CASSEPGADTQYF. CDR3 bases: TGTGCCAGCAGTGAACCGGGAGCAGATACGCAGTATTTT. The chain combines TRBV6-1 with TRBJ2-3, with D tentatively TRBD2 (6 bases). The V end lost 2 bases, the J end lost 4 bases, and 7 bases lay between the germline ends. The germline V gene has CDR1 MNHNS and CDR2 SASEGT. This CDR3 comprises 13 residues.

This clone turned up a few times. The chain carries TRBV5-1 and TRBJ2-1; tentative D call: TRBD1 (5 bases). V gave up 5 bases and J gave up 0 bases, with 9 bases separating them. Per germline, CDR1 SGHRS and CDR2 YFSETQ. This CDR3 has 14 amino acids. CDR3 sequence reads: CASRQVLSYNEQFF. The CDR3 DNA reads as TGCGCCAGCAGACAGGTACTCTCCTACAATGAGCAGTTCTTC.

Here the CDR3 reads CASDSGKGQGYEQYF. Written as DNA, the CDR3 is TGTGCTAGTGACTCGGGTAAGGGCCAGGGCTACGAGCAGTACTTC. The rearrangement uses TRBV12-5 and TRBJ2-7; TRBD1 might be the D (5 bases). The CDR3 has 15 residues. Germline V gene sequence: CDR1 LGHNT, CDR2 FRNRAP. V lost 7 bases, J lost 3 bases, and 19 bases lay in between.

The CDR3 nucleotides read TGTGCCAGCAGCCAAGATGGACTGAAGCGGGGGGCGTCTGAGCAGTTCTTC. It yields the protein CASSQDGLKRGASEQFF. J is TRBJ2-1 and V is TRBV4-2; 9 nucleotides align to TRBD2. V was clipped by 0 bases and J by 9 bases; unmatched bases: 12. Germline V gene data show CDR1 as LGHNA and CDR2 as YNFKEQ. There are 17 residues in the CDR3.

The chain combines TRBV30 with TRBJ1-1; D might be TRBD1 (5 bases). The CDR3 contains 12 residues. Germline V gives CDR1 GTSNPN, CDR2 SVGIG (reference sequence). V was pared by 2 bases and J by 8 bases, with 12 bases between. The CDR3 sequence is CAWSKGAVEAFF. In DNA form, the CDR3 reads TGTGCCTGGAGTAAAGGGGCTGTCGAAGCTTTCTTT.

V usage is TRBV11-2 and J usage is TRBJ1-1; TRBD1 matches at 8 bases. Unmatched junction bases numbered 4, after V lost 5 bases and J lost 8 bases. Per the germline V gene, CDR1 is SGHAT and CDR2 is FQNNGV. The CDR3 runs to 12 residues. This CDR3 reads CASSPRQGEAFF. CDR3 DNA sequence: TGTGCCAGCAGCCCTAGACAGGGGGAAGCTTTCTTT.

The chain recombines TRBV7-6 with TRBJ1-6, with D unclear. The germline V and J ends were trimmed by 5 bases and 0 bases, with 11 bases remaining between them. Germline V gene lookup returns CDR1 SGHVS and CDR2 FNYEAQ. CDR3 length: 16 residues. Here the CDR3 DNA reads TGTGCCAGCAGCCCCGACGGAAGCTCCTATAATTCACCCCTCCACTTT. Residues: CASSPDGSSYNSPLHF.

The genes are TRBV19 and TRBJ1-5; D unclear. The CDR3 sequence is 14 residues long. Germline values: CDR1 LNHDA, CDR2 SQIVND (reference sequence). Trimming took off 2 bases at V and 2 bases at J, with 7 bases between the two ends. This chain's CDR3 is CASSIKVGNQPQHF. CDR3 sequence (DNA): TGTGCCAGTAGTATAAAGGTGGGCAATCAGCCCCAGCATTTT. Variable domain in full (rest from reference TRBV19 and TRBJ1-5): DGGITQSPKYLFRKEGQNVTLSCEQNLNHDAMYWYRQDPGQGLRLIYYSQIVNDFQKGDIAEGYSVSREKKESFPLTVTSAQKNPTAFYLCASSIKVGNQPQHFGDGTRLSIL.

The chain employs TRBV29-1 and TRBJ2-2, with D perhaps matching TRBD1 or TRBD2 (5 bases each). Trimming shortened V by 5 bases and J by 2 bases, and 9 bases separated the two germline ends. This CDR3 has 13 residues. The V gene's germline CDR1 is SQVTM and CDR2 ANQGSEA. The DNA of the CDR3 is TGCAGCGTTCGAGGGGAAAACACCGGGGAGCTGTTTTTT. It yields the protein CSVRGENTGELFF.

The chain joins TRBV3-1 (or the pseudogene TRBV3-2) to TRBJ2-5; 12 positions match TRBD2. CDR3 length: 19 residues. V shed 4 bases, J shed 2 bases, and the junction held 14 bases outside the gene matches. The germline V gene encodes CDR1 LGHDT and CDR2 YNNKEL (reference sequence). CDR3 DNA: TGTGCCAGCAGCCCAAGTGGTGCTAGCGGGGGGGTACCGCAAGAGACCCAGTACTTC. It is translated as CASSPSGASGGVPQETQYF.